The next 17 T cell receptor beta chains were all read from a single sample in a study of control samples from healthy donors and cancer patients. Generated by immunoSEQ multiplex PCR, the TCRdb table keeps only in-frame clones and is missing some. The sample has about 120,000 clones, 70% to 90% seen once. Sequencing used blood. All receptors derive from a man aged 45 to 65 in good health.

The V and J genes are TRBV6-5 and TRBJ1-3; TRBD1 matches at 10 bases. Germline CDR1 MNHEY, CDR2 SVGAGI. Unmatched junction bases numbered 9, after V lost 8 bases and J lost 5 bases. The CDR3 contains 15 residues. In DNA form, the CDR3 reads TGTGCCAGCCACGGGACAGGGGTAGGGCGAAACACCATATATTTT. Its translation is CASHGTGVGRNTIYF.

The genes are TRBV11-2 and TRBJ2-3, with 9 bases fitting TRBD2. The germline V gene has CDR1 SGHAT and CDR2 FQNNGV. The CDR3 totals 17 residues. J was trimmed by 3 bases and V by 5 bases; bases with no gene match: 12. CDR3 in amino acids: CASSLVYSGGGTDTQYF. In DNA, the CDR3 is TGTGCCAGCAGCCTAGTATATAGCGGGGGCGGGACAGATACGCAGTATTTT.

The chain recombines TRBV5-1 with TRBJ2-2; TRBD2 might be the D (6 bases). From germline, CDR1 is SGHRS and CDR2 YFSETQ. The length of the CDR3 is 16 residues. The V and J ends lost 2 bases and 5 bases respectively, with 16 bases between them. The CDR3 DNA reads TGCGCCAGCAGCTTCTTCCGGGACTCCCAAACCGGGGAGCTGTTTTTT. It specifies CASSFFRDSQTGELFF.

In this sample, this clone turned up once. The chain couples TRBV18 to TRBJ2-4; a weak D match, TRBD1 (7 bases). CDR1 is KGHSH and CDR2 is LQKENI in the germline V gene. This CDR3 contains 16 residues. The ends were cut back, 0 bases at V and 5 bases at J, with 14 bases in the middle. The CDR3 region is CASSPPWQGEENIQYF. Here the CDR3 DNA reads TGTGCCAGCTCACCACCGTGGCAGGGGGAGGAAAACATTCAGTACTTC.

The gene calls are TRBV10-2 and TRBJ2-7; D is undetermined. Per the germline V gene, CDR1 is WSHSY and CDR2 is SAAADI. Trimming stripped 4 bases from V and 2 bases from J, with 15 bases between. This CDR3 region has 15 residues. CDR3 sequence reads: CASSGVALTPYEQYF. For the CDR3, the DNA is TGCGCCAGCAGTGGTGTGGCCCTAACCCCCTACGAGCAGTACTTC.

V is TRBV27 and J is TRBJ1-4, with a possible D match to TRBD1 (5 bases). The germline V gene has CDR1 MNHEY and CDR2 SMNVEV (reference sequence). The CDR3 runs 14 residues. Between the trimmed V and J ends, which lost 6 bases and 5 bases, there was a span of 13 bases. The CDR3 here is CASRLTAPNEKLFF. Here the CDR3 DNA reads TGTGCCAGCAGACTGACAGCTCCAAATGAAAAACTGTTTTTT.

This clone was seen more than once but under ten times. CDR3 DNA sequence: TGTGCCAGTAGTATAGCCAGGGGGCAAAATCAGCCCCAGCATTTT. The encoded protein is CASSIARGQNQPQHF. The chain joins TRBV19 to TRBJ1-5; 8 nucleotides align to TRBD1. The junction had 3 bases not matched to a gene; V was cut back by 1 base and J by 4 bases. Germline-derived CDR1 and CDR2 are LNHDA and SQIVND (reference sequence). This CDR3 has 15 amino acids.

The V and J genes are TRBV6-5 and TRBJ1-6; D ambiguous. The ends were cut back, 8 bases at V and 1 base at J, with 12 bases in the middle. The CDR3 is 15 amino acids. CDR1 is MNHEY, CDR2 SVGAGI, per germline. CDR3: CASQSPASYNSPLHF. CDR3 sequence (DNA): TGTGCCAGCCAGTCCCCGGCTTCCTATAATTCACCCCTCCACTTT.

The chain joins TRBV19 to TRBJ1-2, with 8 nucleotides matching TRBD1. The CDR3 spans 16 residues. After removal of 3 bases from V and 1 base from J, the junction contained 7 bases not matched to a gene. Germline-derived CDR1 and CDR2 are LNHDA and SQIVND (reference sequence). Written as DNA, the CDR3 is TGTGCCAGTAGTATTGACAGGGGCCCCCTTAACTATGGCTACACCTTC. It specifies CASSIDRGPLNYGYTF.

The gene calls are TRBV6-5 and TRBJ2-7; no clear D. V was pared by 2 bases and J by 4 bases, with 15 bases between. This CDR3 spans 15 amino acids. Germline V gene sequence: CDR1 MNHEY, CDR2 SVGAGI. DNA of the CDR3: TGTGCCAGCAGTTACGGCTCCGGGCGGAAATACGAGCAGTACTTC. Residues: CASSYGSGRKYEQYF.

Here the CDR3 DNA reads TGTGCCAGCAGCTACGCTCAGGGTTCCAAGGGAAACACCATATATTTT. The encoded protein is CASSYAQGSKGNTIYF. V gene TRBV5-4 combines with J gene TRBJ1-3, with D possibly being TRBD1 (5 bases). The CDR3 contains 16 residues. Germline lookup yields CDR1 SGHNT and CDR2 YYREEE (reference sequence). V dropped 3 bases and J dropped 4 bases, with 17 bases sitting between them.

The genes are TRBV6-5 and TRBJ2-5; a weak D match, TRBD2 (5 bases). Trimming took 5 bases from V and 1 from J, leaving 8 bases between them. The length of the CDR3 is 13 residues. The germline CDR1 and CDR2 sequences are MNHEY and SVGAGI. DNA of the CDR3: TGTGCCAGCAGTCGAGGGCGCCAAGAGACCCAGTACTTC. Protein: CASSRGRQETQYF.

The J gene is TRBJ2-2, the V gene TRBV2, with TRBD2 as a possible D gene (6 bases). V was trimmed by 6 bases and J by 5 bases, leaving 13 bases between them. The CDR3 extends over 14 amino acids. Germline V gene lookup returns CDR1 SNHLY and CDR2 FYNNEI. The DNA for the CDR3 is TGTGCCAGCAGGGGGGGACTGAAAACCGGGGAGCTGTTTTTT. Its translation: CASRGGLKTGELFF.

The chain is built from TRBV5-1 and TRBJ2-5; a weak D match, TRBD2 (5 bases). The CDR3 totals 15 residues. V was cut by 1 base and J by 5 bases, with 15 bases left in between. Germline CDR1 SGHRS, CDR2 YFSETQ. DNA for the CDR3: TGCGCCAGCAGCTTGTTGGGTGAGGGAGCGGAGACCCAGTACTTC. Translating gives CASSLLGEGAETQYF.

V is TRBV4-3 and J is TRBJ1-5; D uncertain. The CDR3 consists of 15 residues. The germline V gene encodes CDR1 LGHNA and CDR2 YSLEER. Trimming stripped 0 bases from V and 9 bases from J, with 15 bases between. In nucleotides, the CDR3 is TGCGCCAGCAGCCAAGATCGCCACCTGCCATCGCCCCAGCATTTT. Translating gives CASSQDRHLPSPQHF.

The CDR3 sequence: CASGLNNSPLHF. The DNA of the CDR3 is TGTGCCAGCGGCCTCAATAATTCACCCCTCCACTTT. The rearrangement links TRBV6-5 to TRBJ1-6; the D is unclear. V dropped 8 bases and J dropped 5 bases, with 7 bases sitting between them. CDR3 length: 12 amino acids. The V gene's germline CDR1 is MNHEY and CDR2 SVGAGI.

The chain is built from TRBV7-2 and TRBJ1-2; D not certain. From germline, CDR1 is SGHTA and CDR2 FQGNSA. V was shortened by 7 bases and J by 4 bases, with 16 bases between the two germline ends. The CDR3 has 14 residues. This chain's CDR3 is CASNLPERPYGYTF. The CDR3 coding sequence is TGTGCCAGCAACCTCCCGGAGCGTCCCTATGGCTACACCTTC.